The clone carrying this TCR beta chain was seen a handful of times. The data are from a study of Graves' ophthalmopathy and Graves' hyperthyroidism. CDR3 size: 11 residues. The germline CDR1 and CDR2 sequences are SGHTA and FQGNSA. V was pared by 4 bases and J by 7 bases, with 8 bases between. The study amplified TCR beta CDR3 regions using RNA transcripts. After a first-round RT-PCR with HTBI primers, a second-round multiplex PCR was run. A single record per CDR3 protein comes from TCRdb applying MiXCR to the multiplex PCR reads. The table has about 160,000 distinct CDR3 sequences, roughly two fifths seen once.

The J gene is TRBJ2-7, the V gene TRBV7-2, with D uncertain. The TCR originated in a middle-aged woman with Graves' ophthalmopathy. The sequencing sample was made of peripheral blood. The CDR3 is CASSSHEEQYF. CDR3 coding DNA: TGTGCCAGCAGCTCCCATGAGGAGCAGTACTTC.